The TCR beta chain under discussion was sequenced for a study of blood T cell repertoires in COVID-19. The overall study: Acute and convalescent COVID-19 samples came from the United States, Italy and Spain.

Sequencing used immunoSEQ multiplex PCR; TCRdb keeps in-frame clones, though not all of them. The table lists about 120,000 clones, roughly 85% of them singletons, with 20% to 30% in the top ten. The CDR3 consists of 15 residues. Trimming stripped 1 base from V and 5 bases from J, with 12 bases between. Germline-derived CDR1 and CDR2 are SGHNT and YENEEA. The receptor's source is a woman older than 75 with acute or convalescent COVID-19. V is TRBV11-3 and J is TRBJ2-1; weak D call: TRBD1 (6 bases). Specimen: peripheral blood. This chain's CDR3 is CASSLGSAGDNEQFF. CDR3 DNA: TGTGCCAGCAGCTTAGGATCTGCAGGGGACAATGAGCAGTTCTTC.